These 23 T cell receptor beta chains were all obtained from the same sample, sequenced in a study of T cells after yellow fever vaccination. TCRdb re-called the 5' RACE reads through MiXCR, storing one row per CDR3 protein. The sample lists around 50,000 distinct CDR3 sequences, more than 6% seen once, with 8% to 13% in the top ten. This specimen consisted of PBMCs, either bulk or a sorted T-cell subset (CD4+, CD8+, memory, or dextramer-sorted; not recorded which), obtained 45 days after the yellow fever booster vaccination. These receptors were taken from a young man who received the YFV17D yellow fever vaccine.

In this sample, this clonotype turned up many times. This rearrangement joins TRBV10-2 to TRBJ2-3; 15 bases map to TRBD2. This CDR3 contains 15 residues. Germline V gives CDR1 WSHSY, CDR2 SAAADI. J gave up 6 bases and V 7 bases, and 5 bases lay outside the gene matches. CDR3 DNA sequence: TGCGCCAGCATGATCGGACTAGCGGGAGGGGATACGCAGTATTTT. As protein: CASMIGLAGGDTQYF.

This clonotype was seen more than once but under ten times. The genes are TRBV20-1 and TRBJ2-2, with D possibly being TRBD2 (6 bases). Germline V gives CDR1 DFQATT, CDR2 SNEGSKA (reference sequence). This CDR3 comprises 15 residues. Between the trimmed V and J ends, which lost 0 bases and 6 bases, there was a span of 14 bases. The CDR3, as DNA: TGCAGTGCTAGAGATCCCAGACTAGGCCCCGGGGAGCTGTTTTTT. Residues: CSARDPRLGPGELFF.

In its sample, this clonotype was seen a few times. The chain uses TRBV5-1 and TRBJ2-3, with D perhaps matching TRBD2 (6 bases). This CDR3 comprises 15 residues. The ends were cut back, 6 bases at V and 1 base at J, with 15 bases in the middle. Germline assignment: CDR1 SGHRS and CDR2 YFSETQ. CDR3 sequence (DNA): TGCGCCAGCACCGCCCGGGCTAGCGGCACAGATACGCAGTATTTT. It yields the protein CASTARASGTDTQYF.

The sample holds many counts of this clonotype. The chain recombines TRBV20-1 with TRBJ1-6; TRBD1 is a possible D gene (5 bases). Trimming cost V 6 bases and J 8 bases, with 17 bases left between them. CDR3 size: 14 residues. The V gene's germline CDR1 is DFQATT and CDR2 SNEGSKA (reference sequence). In DNA, the CDR3 is TGCAGTGCCCCTTCCCAGGGAAACGATTCACCCCTCCACTTT. Protein product: CSAPSQGNDSPLHF.

There are a few counts of this clonotype. The chain has TRBV12-3 or TRBV12-4 and TRBJ1-3; weak D call: TRBD1 (5 bases). V lost 4 bases and J lost 0, with 10 bases in between. The CDR3 is 15 amino acids. CDR3 in DNA: TGTGCCAGCAGTTGGGGCGGGAGCTCTGGAAACACCATATATTTT. As protein: CASSWGGSSGNTIYF.

The chain couples TRBV5-1 to TRBJ1-1; D is undetermined. This CDR3 has 18 residues. Trimming shortened V by 4 bases and J by 0 bases, and 22 bases separated the two germline ends. CDR1 is SGHRS and CDR2 is YFSETQ in the germline V gene. CDR3 DNA sequence: TGCGCCAGCAGCCGAAAAACCCCCGCGGCGGCGATGAACACTGAAGCTTTCTTT. The encoded protein is CASSRKTPAAAMNTEAFF.

This clonotype was recorded at least ten times. V and J are TRBV27 and TRBJ2-1; 9 bases match TRBD2. Germline-derived CDR1 and CDR2 are MNHEY and SMNVEV (reference sequence). Germline trimming cut 4 bases from V and 6 bases from J; bases unmatched to any gene: 7. The CDR3 loop spans 15 amino acids. The CDR3 DNA reads as TGTGCCAGCAGTTCACAGGCGGGAGGGTTCAATGAGCAGTTCTTC. It codes for CASSSQAGGFNEQFF.

This clonotype was seen many times. V and J are TRBV29-1 and TRBJ2-5; the D gene is possibly TRBD2 (6 bases). The V end was cut by 4 bases, the J end by 5 bases, with 11 bases between. Germline CDR1 and CDR2: SQVTM and ANQGSEA. This CDR3 spans 12 amino acids. CDR3 in DNA: TGCAGCGTTGTCTCTAGCGAGGAGACCCAGTACTTC. Translation gives CSVVSSEETQYF.

This clonotype was found a few times. V and J are TRBV18 and TRBJ2-1; D unresolved. The CDR3 is made up of 15 amino acids. From germline, CDR1 is KGHSH and CDR2 LQKENI. Deletions cut 4 bases from V and 6 bases from J, with 16 bases between. The CDR3 sequence is CASSLGWVPSNEQFF. DNA for the CDR3: TGTGCCAGCTCACTAGGCTGGGTTCCCAGCAATGAGCAGTTCTTC.

This clonotype appeared many times. This chain joins TRBV5-1 and TRBJ2-5; tentatively, D is TRBD2 (6 bases). The CDR3 is 16 amino acids. The V end lost 4 bases, the J end lost 5 bases, and 21 bases lay between the germline ends. CDR1 is SGHRS and CDR2 is YFSETQ in the germline V gene. The CDR3 here is CASSPPQGGGGETQYF. CDR3 bases: TGCGCCAGCAGCCCTCCCCAGGGAGGAGGAGGGGAGACCCAGTACTTC.

DNA for the CDR3: TGCAGTGCTAGTTTCCTAGCGGGAGGGCCAGTCACCTACGAGCAGTACTTC. This codes for CSASFLAGGPVTYEQYF. This chain uses TRBV20-1 with TRBJ2-7, with 12 positions matching TRBD2. Unmatched junction bases numbered 11, after V lost 3 bases and J lost 2 bases. This CDR3 has 17 amino acids. Germline values: CDR1 DFQATT, CDR2 SNEGSKA (reference sequence).

This clonotype was recorded at least ten times. The V gene is TRBV19, the J gene TRBJ2-7; TRBD1 aligns across 8 bases. The V and J ends lost 6 bases and 3 bases, in that order; junction bases with no gene match: 10. The CDR3 covers 15 residues. From germline, CDR1 is LNHDA and CDR2 SQIVND (reference sequence). The CDR3 sequence: CASSDRGWERYEQYF. CDR3 nucleotides: TGTGCCAGTAGCGACAGGGGATGGGAGCGCTACGAGCAGTACTTC.

Ten or more counts support this clonotype. This sequence joins TRBV6-1 and TRBJ2-2, with TRBD2 identical over 11 bases. Germline V gives CDR1 MNHNS, CDR2 SASEGT. V gave up 6 bases and J gave up 6 bases; unmatched junction bases: 6. CDR3 length: 15 amino acids. The CDR3: CASRVAGGPSGELFF. The CDR3 DNA reads as TGTGCCAGCAGAGTAGCGGGAGGGCCGTCCGGGGAGCTGTTTTTT.

This clonotype was found a few times. This chain joins TRBV12-3 or TRBV12-4 and TRBJ2-7; 7 nucleotides line up with TRBD2. The length of the CDR3 is 13 residues. With 6 bases clipped from V and 1 base from J, the junction kept 3 bases outside the gene matches. The DNA for the CDR3 is TGTGCCAGCAGCCCCGGGAGGTCCTACGAGCAGTACTTC. This sequence encodes CASSPGRSYEQYF.

In its sample, this clonotype was seen many times. J is TRBJ2-3 and V is TRBV7-8, with D tentatively TRBD2 (6 bases). The V gene's germline CDR1 is SGHVS and CDR2 FQNEAQ. V dropped 4 bases and J dropped 5 bases, with 13 bases sitting between them. The CDR3 sequence is 14 residues long. CDR3 sequence: CASSSDWGVDTQYF. For the CDR3, the DNA is TGTGCCAGCAGCTCCGACTGGGGGGTAGATACGCAGTATTTT.

In this sample, this clonotype turned up many times. The chain has TRBV20-1 and TRBJ2-2, with 8 bases aligning to TRBD2. Germline loops: CDR1 DFQATT, CDR2 SNEGSKA (reference sequence). The CDR3 has 15 amino acids. CDR3 region: CSAPGGGYSTGELFF. In DNA, the CDR3 is TGCAGCGCGCCGGGGGGGGGATATAGCACCGGGGAGCTGTTTTTT.

This clonotype has ten or more counts. The chain joins TRBV6-1 to TRBJ1-5, with D perhaps matching TRBD1 (5 bases). The CDR3 is 15 amino acids. In germline, CDR1 is MNHNS, CDR2 SASEGT. Trimming cost V 6 bases and J 2 bases, with 14 bases left between them. The CDR3 here is CASSPQAGGNQPQHF. DNA for the CDR3: TGTGCCAGCAGCCCACAGGCGGGGGGCAATCAGCCCCAGCATTTT.

This clonotype was observed a few times. The chain couples TRBV10-3 to TRBJ2-5, with 11 bases fitting TRBD2. Germline trimming cut 6 bases from V and 5 bases from J; bases unmatched to any gene: 8. Germline V gene sequence: CDR1 ENHRY, CDR2 SYGVKD. CDR3 length: 15 residues. The CDR3 loop reads CAISMTSGKSETQYF. The CDR3 DNA is TGTGCCATCAGCATGACTAGCGGGAAGAGCGAGACCCAGTACTTC.

The J gene is TRBJ2-7, the V gene TRBV20-1; 9 nucleotides align to TRBD2. V lost 6 bases, J lost 1 base, and 13 bases stayed unmatched. Germline CDR1 is DFQATT and CDR2 is SNEGSKA (reference sequence). The length of the CDR3 is 16 residues. The CDR3 sequence is CSAYSRSGSLSYEQYF. CDR3 nucleotide sequence: TGCAGTGCCTATTCGCGTAGCGGGAGTCTGTCCTACGAGCAGTACTTC.

The table lists this clonotype with many counts. The chain has TRBV5-1 and TRBJ2-3, with D possibly TRBD2 on 5 matching bases. The CDR3 contains 15 residues. V was clipped by 5 bases and J by 2 bases, with 15 bases between them. Per the germline V gene, CDR1 is SGHRS and CDR2 is YFSETQ. The DNA for the CDR3 is TGCGCCAGCAGACAACTAGGCGGGCCCACAGATACGCAGTATTTT. It is translated as CASRQLGGPTDTQYF.

This sequence joins TRBV20-1 and TRBJ1-2; no clear D gene. V dropped 6 bases and J dropped 4 bases, with 9 bases sitting between them. Germline-derived CDR1 and CDR2 are DFQATT and SNEGSKA (reference sequence). This CDR3 region has 11 residues. This CDR3 reads CSATDGYGYTF. The CDR3 DNA is TGCAGTGCCACGGACGGCTATGGCTACACCTTC.

This clonotype was seen repeatedly, ten times or more. V usage is TRBV11-2 and J usage is TRBJ2-2, with 8 bases that match TRBD2. V lost 2 bases and J lost 5; bases outside the gene matches: 7. CDR1 SGHAT and CDR2 FQNNGV come from the germline V gene. This CDR3 spans 16 amino acids. CDR3 bases: TGTGCCAGCAGCTTACAGCCCAGCGGGAGTACCGGGGAGCTGTTTTTT. It codes for CASSLQPSGSTGELFF. Complete variable domain (other parts from reference TRBV11-2 and TRBJ2-2): EAGVAQSPRYKIIEKRQSVAFWCNPISGHATLYWYQQILGQGPKLLIQFQNNGVVDDSQLPKDRFSAERLKGVDSTLKIQPAKLEDSAVYLCASSLQPSGSTGELFFGEGSRLTVL.

On this clonotype: A clone one base away is much larger, so this may be a read error. In nucleotides, the CDR3 is TGTGCCAGCAGTTACGACGTTGTGAGGCCCCCAACGGGGAACACTGAAGCTTTCTTT. It yields the protein CASSYDVVRPPTGNTEAFF. The chain is built from TRBV6-2 or TRBV6-3 and TRBJ1-1; unclear D gene. The length of the CDR3 is 19 residues. Trimming removed 2 bases from V and 1 base from J, with 23 bases in between. Germline values: CDR1 MNHEY, CDR2 SVGEGT.